This TCR beta chain came from a study of shared clonotypes between healthy human individuals (dated by TCRdb to about 2020). In terms of the full investigation: The cohort included three men and a couple of women between 18 and 49 years of age. Blood TCR repertoires of five healthy adults were deeply sequenced to estimate repertoire size and the extent of clonotype sharing between individuals. Leukapheresis yielded between about 0.94 and 9.5 billion PBMCs per donor. Different laboratories and diverse techniques were used to prepare libraries and sequence TCR repertoires, to increase sequencing depth and limit assay-specific biases. Per donor, three plates each were used for CD4 naive and CD4 memory, two for CD8 naive, and one for CD8 memory. What the study reported, not specific to this receptor: Because the study included only a small number of donors, the genetic and exposure-history diversity represented was limited. When several donors were compared, the shared fraction of clonotypes was 5% to 6.5% for naive CD4, around 3.5% for naive CD8, about 2.5% for memory CD4, and 0.4% for memory CD8. Larger estimated clonotype richness was generally found for naive subsets than for memory subsets. Compared with non-shared clonotypes, the clonotypes found in all four sorted-subset donors had higher generation probabilities. Pairwise subsampling led to the expectation that sequencing depth would affect the degree of clonotype sharing among donors. Rarefaction of sorted-subset datasets indicated incomplete sequencing despite the large sequencing depth. Only blood was sampled, and tissue TCR repertoires likely differ from those in blood.

A note on this clone: It has no known antigen specificity. There are no base qualities to consult, and no much larger clone falls within one base.

The donors were healthy, HIV-negative adults who had no recently reported acute infections or vaccinations. Every donor was a Caucasian adult living in Nashville, Tennessee, USA. Magnetic negative selection was used to enrich CD4+ T cells, after which naive cells were positively selected on CD45RA and the negative fraction became the memory subset. Blood was collected by leukapheresis, and PBMCs were isolated by Ficoll-Histopaque density gradient centrifugation and then cryopreserved in liquid nitrogen vapor phase. Analytical flow cytometry was used to check the purity and quantity of every magnetically sorted T cell population. Genomic DNA was isolated from every sorted fraction and measured by UV absorbance on a Nanodrop 2000c. Using the deep immunoSEQ assay, multiplex PCR amplified TCR CDR3 regions from genomic DNA. Extracted genomic DNA from each cell subset was distributed evenly across all wells of several immunoSEQ 96-well plates, and each plate was treated as a replicate. Each replicate PCR for sorted subsets received around 200 ng genomic DNA, equal to 30,000 or so T cell genomes. Purified libraries were measured with a Qubit 3.0 fluorometer, size-checked on a Bioanalyzer 2100, and measured again with the KAPA Library Quantification kit. A separate single-read 150-cycle Illumina NextSeq 550 flow cell was used to sequence each immunoSEQ 96-well plate. Per the authors' processing: Because the immunoSEQ output included only junctional sequences and no quality scores, the filtering could not be the same as the filtering used for full-length reads. To assign V/J genes and CDR3, sequences were annotated against IMGT germline references using PyIR, a Python wrapper for IgBLAST v1.9. Any read was removed if the V/J assignment was weak (E-value above 1e-6), the CDR3 was missing, or the read contained stop codons, out-of-frame junctions, or ambiguous translated residues. V3J clonotypes were defined by identical inferred V gene, J gene, and CDR3 amino acid sequence. Percentage overlap between repertoires was calculated by dividing the number of shared unique clonotypes by the size of the smaller repertoire. Repertoire richness was assessed with RTK rarefaction, the Chao1 estimator, and Recon v2.1 estimates of unobserved clonotypes. For all TCRbeta clonotypes obtained by the gDNA method from a few donors, generation probabilities were computed with OLGA. TCRdb obtained this table from immuneACCESS and retained in-frame rearrangements with V and J assigned. These tables miss some clones; where compared with another copy, unresolved V genes account for less than half of the shortfall, and the remainder is unexplained. The V and J calls and clone size were taken over from that table, and D and trimming were inferred from the DNA. This sample lists 2 million to 2.5 million clones; 95% were detected once. More than 0.1% of the sample is in the top ten clones.

The CDR3 runs 14 residues from the cysteine to the phenylalanine. Of the read, only the CDR3 DNA is kept; its 42 bases are in frame from base 1. For CDR1 and CDR2, the germline V gene lists MNHEY and SVGAGI. The junction carries 11 bases between V and J, which are trimmed by 4 bases and 4 bases respectively. Sequenced input: naive CD4+ T cells sorted from blood. The cell subset or site tag for this specimen amounts to: CD45RA+ positively selected. This TCR derives from a man between 18 and 35 years old in good health. The V gene is TRBV6-5 and the J gene is TRBJ2-1; TRBD1 is perhaps the D gene, given 5 matching bases. The CDR3 has the sequence CASSSQGGYNEQFF. The DNA is as follows: TGTGCCAGCAGTTCGCAGGGTGGGTACAATGAGCAGTTCTTC.